This T cell receptor beta chain was sequenced during a study of blood T cell repertoires in COVID-19. Study overall: The cDNA or gDNA used as material had been derived from T cells, B-cell-depleted T cells, or PBMCs.

Germline V lookup: CDR1 MDHEN, CDR2 SYDVKM. This CDR3 has 14 amino acids. V was cut by 5 bases and J by 10 bases, with 18 bases left in between. Original data processing: By means of reference gene primer amplification, nucleated cell counts were estimated. The assay was immunoSEQ multiplex PCR, and TCRdb's table has in-frame clones only and misses some. That table is the source of V, J and clone size, and D and trimming were worked out from the DNA. The sample shows 120,000 or so clones, 80% of them seen only once. Sequenced input: peripheral blood. The source of this sequence is a man between 60 and 75 years old with active or convalescent COVID-19. The chain links TRBV28 to TRBJ2-1; D is perhaps TRBD2 (6 bases). The CDR3 DNA is TGTGCCAGCAGTCTAAGACTCGGAGGGAGAGAGCAGTTCTTC. Translation gives CASSLRLGGREQFF.